The sequence of this T cell receptor (beta chain) was determined in a study of blood T cell repertoires in COVID-19. Germline V gene data show CDR1 as MDHEN and CDR2 as SYDVKM. V lost 7 bases to trimming and J lost 1 base; unmatched junction nucleotides: 8. The CDR3 runs 16 residues. This table comes from immunoSEQ multiplex PCR, and its TCRdb copy is limited to in-frame clones, with some not included. The sample has about 180,000 clones, 86% seen once. Source material: PBMCs or T cells enriched from blood (not recorded which). The V call is TRBV28, the J call TRBJ1-1; TRBD1 aligns across 11 bases. The sequence was collected from a woman in her twenties or thirties who had recovered from COVID-19. The CDR3 DNA follows: TGTGCCAGCACAGGACAGGGGGCATTGGCGAACACTGAAGCTTTCTTT. This encodes CASTGQGALANTEAFF.